These 21 T cell receptor beta chains were sequenced from one sample in a study of T cell repertoires in cytomegalovirus infection. For these TCRs, the target antigens are not known. MiXCR was run by TCRdb on the reads, yielding one entry per CDR3 protein. The sample records fewer than 650,000 distinct CDR3 sequences, over 35% being singletons. The input for sequencing was cultured PBMCs, taken from culture after CMV antigen stimulation. Receptors were obtained from a human donor in good health (CMV status not recorded). Some clones in this sample may be carry-over from other donors' samples.

The V call is TRBV7-2, the J call TRBJ2-1, with 10 bases matching TRBD2. The junction had 12 bases not matched to a gene; V was cut back by 5 bases and J by 8 bases. The CDR3 is made up of 16 amino acids. The V gene's germline CDR1 is SGHTA and CDR2 FQGNSA. The CDR3: CASSPNLAGALYEQFF. The CDR3 DNA sequence: TGTGCCAGCAGCCCGAACCTAGCGGGAGCTTTGTATGAGCAGTTCTTC.

This clonotype showed up just once. The V call is TRBV9, the J call TRBJ1-2; D might be TRBD1 (5 bases). CDR1 is SGDLS and CDR2 is YYNGEE in the germline V gene. V lost 3 bases and J lost 0, with 9 bases in between. The CDR3 totals 14 residues. CDR3 sequence reads: CASSARAANYGYTF. The CDR3 coding sequence is TGTGCCAGCAGCGCCAGGGCCGCTAACTATGGCTACACCTTC.

The V gene is TRBV10-3, the J gene TRBJ2-5; tentative D call: TRBD1 (5 bases). CDR1 is ENHRY, CDR2 SYGVKD, per germline. CDR3 length: 14 amino acids. V dropped 2 bases and J dropped 5 bases, with 12 bases sitting between them. The CDR3 loop is CAISEGANRETQYF. DNA of the CDR3: TGTGCCATCAGTGAGGGGGCTAATAGGGAGACCCAGTACTTC.

This rearrangement joins TRBV5-1 to TRBJ2-5; D is uncertain. This CDR3 comprises 13 residues. CDR1 is SGHRS and CDR2 is YFSETQ in the germline V gene. Trimming removed 2 bases from V and 4 bases from J, with 9 bases in between. CDR3 region: CASSFSGPETQYF. Here the CDR3 DNA reads TGCGCCAGCAGCTTTTCGGGCCCAGAGACCCAGTACTTC.

This clonotype was found a few times. This chain joins TRBV12-3 or TRBV12-4 and TRBJ2-1; 12 bases map to TRBD2. V lost 5 bases, J lost 5 bases, and 10 bases stayed unmatched. This CDR3 contains 17 residues. CDR3 residues: CASSPRLAGAGDNEQFF. The CDR3 DNA is TGTGCCAGCAGTCCGAGACTAGCGGGGGCCGGAGACAATGAGCAGTTCTTC.

V and J are TRBV28 and TRBJ2-5; 7 positions match TRBD2. Germline V CDR1 and CDR2: MDHEN, SYDVKM. The V and J ends lost 8 bases and 4 bases, in that order; junction bases with no gene match: 7. The CDR3 loop spans 13 amino acids. CDR3 bases: TGTGCCAGCGCGGGGGAGGTTAGAGAGACCCAGTACTTC. This sequence encodes CASAGEVRETQYF.

This clonotype was recorded once. This rearrangement joins TRBV5-6 to TRBJ2-5, with a weak D call TRBD2 (5 bases). V lost 0 bases and J lost 2, with 20 bases in between. CDR1 is SGHDT, CDR2 YYEEEE, per germline. There are 18 residues in the CDR3. The CDR3 loop reads CASSLGSLGRDWQETQYF. The CDR3 region has the DNA TGTGCCAGCAGCTTGGGCTCCTTAGGACGGGATTGGCAAGAGACCCAGTACTTC.

The chain couples TRBV12-5 to TRBJ1-6, with D perhaps matching TRBD1 (5 bases). Germline V lookup: CDR1 LGHNT, CDR2 FRNRAP. V lost 7 bases and J lost 8, with 12 bases in between. The length of the CDR3 is 13 residues. CDR3 amino acids: CASAASGDSPLHF. The DNA for the CDR3 is TGTGCTAGTGCCGCCTCGGGGGATTCACCCCTCCACTTT.

The V gene is TRBV19, the J gene TRBJ2-1; 9 nucleotides align to TRBD1. Germline loops: CDR1 LNHDA, CDR2 SQIVND (reference sequence). V shed 4 bases and J 3 bases; nucleotides not matched to a gene: 4. The CDR3 has 15 amino acids. The CDR3: CASSTTGGIYNEQFF. The CDR3 bases are TGTGCCAGTAGTACAACAGGGGGCATCTACAATGAGCAGTTCTTC.

This clonotype was seen repeatedly, ten times or more. J is TRBJ2-5 and V is TRBV7-2, with 10 bases lining up with TRBD2. This CDR3 region has 16 residues. Looked up from germline, CDR1 is SGHTA and CDR2 is FQGNSA. Trimming at V came to 3 bases and at J to 5 bases, leaving 9 bases not matched to a gene. The CDR3 here is CASSLRTSGGGETQYF. In DNA form, the CDR3 reads TGTGCCAGCAGCTTGAGGACTAGCGGTGGAGGGGAGACCCAGTACTTC.

V and J are TRBV2 and TRBJ1-2; D might be TRBD1 (5 bases). V lost 11 bases, J lost 6 bases, and 19 bases lay in between. The CDR3 is 13 amino acids. The germline CDR1 and CDR2 sequences are SNHLY and FYNNEI. In DNA, the CDR3 is TGTGCCTCAGCAAGGGGCAGGGTGGATGGCTACACCTTC. Translating gives CASARGRVDGYTF.

The genes are TRBV19 and TRBJ2-1, with unresolved D. This CDR3 comprises 17 residues. V was clipped by 5 bases and J by 1 base, with 18 bases between them. Germline assignment: CDR1 LNHDA and CDR2 SQIVND (reference sequence). The CDR3 sequence is CASSVVLRPYSYNEQFF. The DNA for the CDR3 is TGTGCCAGTAGTGTCGTCTTACGCCCTTATTCCTACAATGAGCAGTTCTTC. The full variable domain, in which reference TRBV19 and TRBJ2-1 provide the parts outside the CDR3, is DGGITQSPKYLFRKEGQNVTLSCEQNLNHDAMYWYRQDPGQGLRLIYYSQIVNDFQKGDIAEGYSVSREKKESFPLTVTSAQKNPTAFYLCASSVVLRPYSYNEQFFGPGTRLTVL.

The chain joins TRBV20-1 to TRBJ1-2, with D possibly TRBD1 on 6 matching bases. This CDR3 has 14 residues. Germline values: CDR1 DFQATT, CDR2 SNEGSKA (reference sequence). V lost 3 bases to trimming and J lost 0 bases, with 11 bases between them. CDR3: CSASGDTANYGYTF. In nucleotides, the CDR3 is TGCAGTGCTAGTGGGGACACCGCTAACTATGGCTACACCTTC.

This clonotype was found once. V usage is TRBV5-4 and J usage is TRBJ2-1; D might be TRBD2 (7 bases). Germline V gene data show CDR1 as SGHNT and CDR2 as YYREEE (reference sequence). Trimming removed 8 bases at V and 2 bases at J, with 23 bases between. This CDR3 spans 17 amino acids. The CDR3 nucleotides are TGTGCCAGTCAGTCAATGGGGGGAGGGGGGACCTACAATGAGCAGTTCTTC. Translation gives CASQSMGGGGTYNEQFF.

The gene calls are TRBV7-9 and TRBJ1-1; 9 nucleotides align to TRBD1. Germline CDR1 SEHNR, CDR2 FQNEAQ (reference sequence). The V gene end was trimmed by 5 bases and the J gene end by 6 bases; junction bases not matched to a gene: 10. The CDR3 runs 15 residues. In DNA, the CDR3 is TGTGCCAGCAGCGAGTTAGACAGGGGGTTCGCTGAAGCTTTCTTT. It yields the protein CASSELDRGFAEAFF. The whole variable domain, remainder taken from reference TRBV7-9 and TRBJ1-1, is DTGVSQNPRHKITKRGQNVTFRCDPISEHNRLYWYRQTLGQGPEFLTYFQNEAQLEKSRLLSDRFSAERPKGSFSTLEIQRTEQGDSAMYLCASSELDRGFAEAFFGQGTRLTVV.

The chain uses TRBV6-2 or TRBV6-3 and TRBJ2-4; the match to TRBD2 covers 7 bases. V was pared by 0 bases and J by 8 bases, with 10 bases of the junction left unmatched. The CDR3 extends over 16 amino acids. The germline CDR1 and CDR2 sequences are MNHEY and SVGEGT. CDR3 protein: CASSYSTAGVADIQYF. The CDR3, as DNA: TGTGCCAGCAGTTACTCGACGGCGGGAGTGGCGGACATTCAGTACTTC.

In this sample, this clonotype turned up a few times. This chain connects TRBV24-1 to TRBJ1-5; the D is unclear. V was shortened by 5 bases and J by 9 bases, with 13 bases between the two germline ends. CDR1 is KGHDR and CDR2 is SFDVKD in the germline V gene. The CDR3 runs 13 residues. The CDR3 region has the DNA TGTGCCACCAGTGCGGGTAGCTATACGCCCCAGCATTTT. Translated, it gives CATSAGSYTPQHF.

This clonotype was seen many times. The rearrangement links TRBV11-3 to TRBJ2-1, with D maybe TRBD2 (5 bases). There are 14 residues in the CDR3. V was pared by 0 bases and J by 16 bases, with 19 bases between. Germline values: CDR1 SGHNT, CDR2 YENEEA. CDR3 DNA sequence: TGTGCCAGCAGCTTAGATAGTCTCGAGACTACTCAATTCTTC. As protein: CASSLDSLETTQFF.

V gene TRBV19 combines with J gene TRBJ1-2; D is uncertain. The germline CDR1 and CDR2 sequences are LNHDA and SQIVND (reference sequence). The CDR3 contains 13 residues. Trimming took off 5 bases at V and 8 bases at J, with 15 bases between the two ends. The CDR3 bases are TGTGCCAGTAGTCCCCGACCGGCCGAGGGCTACACCTTC. It specifies CASSPRPAEGYTF.

J is TRBJ2-5 and V is TRBV20-1; D is perhaps TRBD2 (5 bases). Germline V gene sequence: CDR1 DFQATT, CDR2 SNEGSKA (reference sequence). The ends were cut back, 0 bases at V and 0 bases at J, with 14 bases in the middle. This CDR3 is 16 amino acids long. The CDR3 protein is CSARDGRYGDQETQYF. The CDR3 DNA reads as TGCAGTGCTAGAGATGGGAGATACGGAGACCAAGAGACCCAGTACTTC.

This clonotype has a count of ten or more. V is TRBV7-2 and J is TRBJ2-1; 7 bases agree with TRBD1. This CDR3 region has 15 residues. Germline V lookup: CDR1 SGHTA, CDR2 FQGNSA. J gave up 6 bases and V 6 bases, and 11 bases lay outside the gene matches. CDR3 DNA sequence: TGTGCCAGCAGAGCAACAGGGGACATATTCAATGAGCAGTTCTTC. Amino acids: CASRATGDIFNEQFF.